A selection of T cell receptor beta chains follows, all from one sample in a study of molecular identifiers for immune sequencing clone quantification. TCRdb independently ran MiXCR on the PCR reads; one entry per CDR3 protein. The table has about 100,000 distinct CDR3 sequences, roughly 34% seen once. Specimen: naive CD8+ T cells from blood, with Jurkat cell RNA spiked in. Receptors originate from a human donor in good health. Some libraries in this study had Jurkat cell RNA spiked in. Both conserved end residues are part of each CDR3. Each record gives: J gene, D gene, V gene, CDR3 protein. The D gene is left open where the match is weak.

>TRBJ2-7|NA|TRBV28
CASSQRRREDEQYF
>TRBJ2-5|TRBD1|TRBV6-5
CASSYGTGGETQYF
>TRBJ1-6|TRBD1|TRBV2
CAGRDRSDKF
>TRBJ2-3|NA|TRBV29-1
CSVDGIWADTQYF
>TRBJ2-2|TRBD1|TRBV20-1
CSARDRANTGVLYF
>TRBJ2-1|TRBD2|TRBV25-1
CASSENRLADSYNEQFF
>TRBJ2-7|NA|TRBV28
CASSLRPYEQYF
>TRBJ2-2|TRBD2|TRBV5-4
CASSFQGSGSGTGELFF
>TRBJ2-7|NA|TRBV29-1
CSARGASGHIYEQYF
>TRBJ2-3|TRBD2|TRBV25-1
CASSDKGGRAKVPDTQYF
>TRBJ1-1|NA|TRBV12-3/TRBV12-4
CASSYGTRNTEAFF
>TRBJ2-7|TRBD1|TRBV7-9
CASSLVGTGIYEQYF
>TRBJ2-7|TRBD2|TRBV20-1
CSARGTSIYEQYF
>TRBJ1-2|TRBD1|TRBV13
CASSPPGQGDYGYTF
>TRBJ2-7|NA|TRBV6-5
CASSWGYEQYF
>TRBJ1-4|TRBD1|TRBV5-6
CASSLGLLRGKLFF
>TRBJ2-1|NA|TRBV24-1
CATSDFREQFF
>TRBJ2-6|NA|TRBV7-9
CASADQYAGANALTF
>TRBJ2-3|TRBD1|TRBV28
CASPPGGASTDTQYF
>TRBJ2-3|NA|TRBV28
CASSLPVTDTQYF
>TRBJ1-2|NA|TRBV19
CASSAGRFYGYTF
>TRBJ2-7|TRBD2|TRBV20-1
CSAPGLADEQYF
>TRBJ2-7|NA|TRBV20-1
CSAKLTPNHPRSSYEQYF
>TRBJ2-7|NA|TRBV29-1
CSVGQRSSYEQYF
>TRBJ2-2|TRBD2|TRBV20-1
CSARDGLAGGNTGELFF
>TRBJ2-7|TRBD1|TRBV6-5
CASSQEGTASYEQYF
>TRBJ2-7|TRBD1|TRBV12-3/TRBV12-4
CASSNGQAYEQYF
>TRBJ2-3|TRBD2|TRBV28
CASSSGLAGPDTQYF
>TRBJ2-7|TRBD2|TRBV4-1
CASSQPTSGSLRYEQYF
>TRBJ2-3|NA|TRBV27
CASSLGGLVRDTQYF
>TRBJ2-3|NA|TRBV6-2/TRBV6-3
CASTQAPDTQYF
>TRBJ2-1|NA|TRBV6-2/TRBV6-3
CASRISYNEQFF
>TRBJ2-3|TRBD2|TRBV10-3
CATSESLQAGLTDTQYF
>TRBJ2-7|NA|TRBV7-9
CASSRLVHEQYF
>TRBJ1-2|NA|TRBV6-5
CASSNGTYNGYTF
>TRBJ1-5|TRBD1|TRBV19
CASNRRQGASGNQPQHF
>TRBJ2-7|NA|TRBV4-1
CASSQTIPRGLDSYEQYF
>TRBJ1-1|NA|TRBV27
CASSPSGGMNTEAFF
>TRBJ2-2|TRBD2|TRBV6-4
CASSVSAGVVGELFF
>TRBJ2-4|NA|TRBV11-3
CASSPPGTFPLLQYF
>TRBJ1-6|NA|TRBV20-1
CSAKVNPYNSPLHF
>TRBJ1-3|NA|TRBV29-1
CSVFLGAGNTIYF
>TRBJ2-7|NA|TRBV7-9
CASTGTAREQYF
>TRBJ2-5|NA|TRBV7-6
CASSFNPQETQHF
>TRBJ1-3|NA|TRBV11-2
CASSLRGGNYGNTIYF
>TRBJ1-5|NA|TRBV29-1
CSVDTGTGQPQHF
>TRBJ2-7|NA|TRBV5-4
CASSLWTSSSYEQYF
>TRBJ2-3|NA|TRBV29-1
CSVPAGADTQYF
>TRBJ1-2|NA|TRBV10-3
CAIQPGNYGYTF
>TRBJ1-5|NA|TRBV11-2
CASSLGAGSGQPQHF
>TRBJ1-6|NA|TRBV18
CASSPTGLDSPLHF
>TRBJ1-6|NA|TRBV28
CASRVVAELNSPLHF
>TRBJ2-7|NA|TRBV19
CASSWGTDTYYEQYF
>TRBJ2-5|NA|TRBV12-3/TRBV12-4
CASSPGLGTQYF